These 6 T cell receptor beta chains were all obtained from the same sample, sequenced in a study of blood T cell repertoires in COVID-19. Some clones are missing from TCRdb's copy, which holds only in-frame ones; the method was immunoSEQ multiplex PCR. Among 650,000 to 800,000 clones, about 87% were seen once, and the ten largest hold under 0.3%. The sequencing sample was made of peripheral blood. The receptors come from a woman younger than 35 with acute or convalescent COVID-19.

CDR3: CAWKPGRDTEAFF. The DNA of the CDR3 is TGTGCCTGGAAACCAGGCAGAGACACTGAAGCTTTCTTT. The chain has TRBV30 and TRBJ1-1; D is unclear. Trimming took off 4 bases at V and 3 bases at J, with 12 bases between the two ends. This CDR3 has 13 residues. Germline assignment: CDR1 GTSNPN and CDR2 SVGIG (reference sequence). The full variable domain, with the rest looked up from reference TRBV30 and TRBJ1-1, is SQTIHQWPATLVQPVGSPLSLECTVEGTSNPNLYWYRQAAGRGLQLLFYSVGIGQISSEVPQNLSASRPQDRQFILSSKKLLLSDSGFYLCAWKPGRDTEAFFGQGTRLTVV.

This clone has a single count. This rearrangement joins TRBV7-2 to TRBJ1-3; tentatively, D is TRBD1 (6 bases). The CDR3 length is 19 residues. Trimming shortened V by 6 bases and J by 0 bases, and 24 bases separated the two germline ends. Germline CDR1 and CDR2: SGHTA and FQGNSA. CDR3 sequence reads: CASSSVGRGVTFSGNTIYF. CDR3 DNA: TGTGCCAGCAGTTCCGTTGGCAGGGGTGTGACTTTCTCTGGAAACACCATATATTTT.

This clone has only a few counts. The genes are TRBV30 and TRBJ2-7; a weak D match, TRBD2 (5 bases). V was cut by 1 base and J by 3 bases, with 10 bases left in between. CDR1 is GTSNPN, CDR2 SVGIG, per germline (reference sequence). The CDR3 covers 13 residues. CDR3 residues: CAWSGLGVYEQYF. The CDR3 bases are TGTGCCTGGAGTGGACTCGGGGTCTACGAGCAGTACTTC. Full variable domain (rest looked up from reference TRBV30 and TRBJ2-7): SQTIHQWPATLVQPVGSPLSLECTVEGTSNPNLYWYRQAAGRGLQLLFYSVGIGQISSEVPQNLSASRPQDRQFILSSKKLLLSDSGFYLCAWSGLGVYEQYFGPGTRLTVT.

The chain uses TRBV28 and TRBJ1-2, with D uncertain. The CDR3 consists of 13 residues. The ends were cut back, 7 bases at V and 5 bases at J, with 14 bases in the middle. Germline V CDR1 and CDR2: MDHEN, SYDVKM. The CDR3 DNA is TGTGCCAGCACCTTTCGGGCGGGATATGGCTACACCTTC. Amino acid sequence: CASTFRAGYGYTF.

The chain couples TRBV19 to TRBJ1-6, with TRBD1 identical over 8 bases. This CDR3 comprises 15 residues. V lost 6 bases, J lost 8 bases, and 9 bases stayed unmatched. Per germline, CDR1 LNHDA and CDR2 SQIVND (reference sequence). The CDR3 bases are TGTGCCAGTAGCCCTCTGGACAGGGAGGATTCACCCCTCCACTTT. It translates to CASSPLDREDSPLHF.

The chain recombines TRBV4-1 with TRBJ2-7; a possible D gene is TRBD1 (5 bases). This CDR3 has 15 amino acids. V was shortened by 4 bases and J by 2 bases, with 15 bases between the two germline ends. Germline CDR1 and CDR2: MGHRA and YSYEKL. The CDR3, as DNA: TGCGCCAGCAGCCTCGATGGCAGGGTCACCTACGAGCAGTACTTC. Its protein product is CASSLDGRVTYEQYF.